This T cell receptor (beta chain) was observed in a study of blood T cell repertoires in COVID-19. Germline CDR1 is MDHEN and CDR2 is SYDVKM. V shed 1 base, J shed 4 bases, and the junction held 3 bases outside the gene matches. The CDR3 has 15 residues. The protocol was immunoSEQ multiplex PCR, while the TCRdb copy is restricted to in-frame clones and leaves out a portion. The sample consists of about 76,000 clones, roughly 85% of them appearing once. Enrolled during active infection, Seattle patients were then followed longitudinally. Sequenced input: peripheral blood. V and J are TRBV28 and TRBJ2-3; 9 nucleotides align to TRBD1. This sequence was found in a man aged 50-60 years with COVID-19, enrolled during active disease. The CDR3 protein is CASSLYTGGADTQYF. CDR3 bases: TGTGCCAGCAGTTTATATACAGGGGGCGCAGATACGCAGTATTTT.